This paragraph reports one T cell receptor (beta chain). Original processing notes: How many nucleated cells were present was estimated from reference gene primer amplification. Only in-frame clones appear in the TCRdb table, and some are missing; sequencing was by immunoSEQ multiplex PCR. Clonal size and the V and J genes are those of that table, whereas D and trimming came from the DNA. Among over 100,000 clones, around 86% were seen once, and the ten largest hold roughly 4.5%. This record belongs to a study of blood T cell repertoires in COVID-19. Study-level information: Acute and convalescent COVID-19 samples came from the United States, Italy and Spain. The analysed material was cDNA or gDNA that came from T cells, B-cell-depleted T cells, or PBMCs.

The V end lost 3 bases, the J end lost 2 bases, and 22 bases lay between the germline ends. CDR3 length equals 18 residues. Germline V CDR1 and CDR2: LNHNV, YYDKDF (reference sequence). The source of this sequence is a man in his forties with acute or convalescent COVID-19. Sequenced material: peripheral blood. The J gene is TRBJ2-5, the V gene TRBV15, with D perhaps matching TRBD2 (5 bases). This chain's CDR3 is CATSSGPNSGSRQETQYF. The DNA of the CDR3 is TGTGCCACCAGCAGTGGACCCAACTCGGGAAGTAGGCAAGAGACCCAGTACTTC. The whole variable domain, filled in from reference TRBV15 and TRBJ2-5, reads DAMVIQNPRYQVTQFGKPVTLSCSQTLNHNVMYWYQQKSSQAPKLLFHYYDKDFNNEADTPDNFQSRRPNTSFCFLDIRSPGLGDTAMYLCATSSGPNSGSRQETQYFGPGTRLLVL.